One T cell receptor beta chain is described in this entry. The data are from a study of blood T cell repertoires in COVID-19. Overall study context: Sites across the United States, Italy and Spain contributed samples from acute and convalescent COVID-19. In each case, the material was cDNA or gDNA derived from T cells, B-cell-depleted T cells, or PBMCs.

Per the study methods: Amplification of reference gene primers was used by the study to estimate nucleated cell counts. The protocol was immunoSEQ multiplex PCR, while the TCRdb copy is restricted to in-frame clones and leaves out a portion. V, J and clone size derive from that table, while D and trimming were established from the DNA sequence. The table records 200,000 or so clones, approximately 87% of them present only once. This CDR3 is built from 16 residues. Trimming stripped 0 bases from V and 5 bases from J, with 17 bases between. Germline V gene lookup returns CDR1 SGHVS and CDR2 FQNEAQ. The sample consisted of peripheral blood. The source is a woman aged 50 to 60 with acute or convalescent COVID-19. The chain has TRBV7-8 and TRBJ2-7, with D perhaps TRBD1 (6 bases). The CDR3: CASSLATNTGLHEQYF. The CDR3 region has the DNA TGTGCCAGCAGCTTAGCGACTAACACAGGGTTACACGAGCAGTACTTC.